This T cell receptor beta chain was retrieved from a study of human T cells and chemical hapten exposure. The overall study: The patients were mostly female; they had alopecia areata, totalis or universalis.

The library labeled individual cDNA molecules by adding unique molecular identifiers to them. MiXCR was run by TCRdb on the RACE reads, yielding one entry per CDR3 protein. Among about 77,000 distinct CDR3 sequences, 12% to 15% were seen once, and the ten largest hold 3.5% to 6%. Time point reported: pre-sensitization, week 0. The treatment here: therapeutic diphenylcyclopropenone sensitization with weekly scalp DPC. The total RNA was obtained from whole blood that was not fractionated. Germline V gene sequence: CDR1 DFQATT, CDR2 SNEGSKA (reference sequence). This CDR3 is 15 amino acids long. Trimming shortened V by 5 bases and J by 2 bases, and 18 bases separated the two germline ends. This clonotype came up a few times.

The starting material was whole blood, obtained in connection with sensitization to the hapten diphenylcyclopropenone (DPC). This receptor was taken from a woman between 45 and 60 years old with alopecia areata. Some clones in this sample may be carry-over from other donors' samples. The V gene is TRBV20-1, the J gene TRBJ2-5; D remains unclear. CDR3 sequence (DNA): TGCAGTGCTGCCCCCCCTAAGGGCCCTCAAGAGACCCAGTACTTC. Protein sequence: CSAAPPKGPQETQYF.